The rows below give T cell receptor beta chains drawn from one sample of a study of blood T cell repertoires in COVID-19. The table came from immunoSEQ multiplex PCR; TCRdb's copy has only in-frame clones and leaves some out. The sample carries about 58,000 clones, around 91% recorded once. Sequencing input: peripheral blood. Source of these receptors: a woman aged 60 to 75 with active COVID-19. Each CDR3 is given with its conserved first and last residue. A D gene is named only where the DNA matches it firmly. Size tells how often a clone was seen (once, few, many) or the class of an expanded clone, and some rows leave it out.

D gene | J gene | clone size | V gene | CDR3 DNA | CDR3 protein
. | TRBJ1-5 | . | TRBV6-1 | TGTGCCAGCAGTGAAGGAGGGACACTTAATCAGCCCCAGCATTTT | CASSEGGTLNQPQHF
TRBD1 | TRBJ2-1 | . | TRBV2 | TGTGCCAGCAGCCGGGACAGGGGTTATGAGCAGTTCTTC | CASSRDRGYEQFF
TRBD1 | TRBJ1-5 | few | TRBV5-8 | TGTGCCAGCAGCCCAGACAGGGATCAGCCCCAGCATTTT | CASSPDRDQPQHF
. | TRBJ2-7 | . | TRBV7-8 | TGTGCCAGCAGCTATACCTACGAGCAGTACTTC | CASSYTYEQYF
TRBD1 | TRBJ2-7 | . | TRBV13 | TGTGCCAGCAGCGGGCCGGGGGACAGGGGGAATGAGCAGTACTTC | CASSGPGDRGNEQYF
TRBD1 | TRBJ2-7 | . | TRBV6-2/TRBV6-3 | TGTGCCAGCAGTTACTGGGGACAGGGACGCGAGCAGTACTTC | CASSYWGQGREQYF
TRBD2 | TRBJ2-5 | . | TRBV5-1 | TGCGCCAGCAGACATGGACTAGACGTTCGTCCCAAAGAGACCCAGTACTTC | CASRHGLDVRPKETQYF
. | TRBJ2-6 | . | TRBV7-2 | TGTGCCAGCAGTATACAGGCAGTTGGGGCCAACGTCCTGACTTTC | CASSIQAVGANVLTF
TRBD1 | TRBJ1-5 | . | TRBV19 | TGTGCCAGTACGGGACAGGGGGCGCGAAGCAATCAGCCCCAGCATTTT | CASTGQGARSNQPQHF
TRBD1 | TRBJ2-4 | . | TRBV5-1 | TGCGCCAGCAGCTTGGCGGACAGGTTAACCAAAAACATTCAGTACTTC | CASSLADRLTKNIQYF
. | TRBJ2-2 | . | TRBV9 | TGTGCCAGCAGCGTAGTCCCCGAGACCGGGGAGCTGTTTTTT | CASSVVPETGELFF
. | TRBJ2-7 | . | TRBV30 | TGTGCCTGGAGTCGGACTGCTCCCTACGAGCAGTACTTC | CAWSRTAPYEQYF
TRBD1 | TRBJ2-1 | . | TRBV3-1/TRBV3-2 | TGTGCCAGCAGCCGATCTGGGACAGGCAATGAGCAGTTCTTC | CASSRSGTGNEQFF
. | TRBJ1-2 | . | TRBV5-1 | TGCGCCAGCAGCTTGGATCAGGGATATGGCTACACCTTC | CASSLDQGYGYTF
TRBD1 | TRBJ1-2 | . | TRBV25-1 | TGTGCCAGCAGTGAGACAGGGGCCTTCTATGGCTACACCTTC | CASSETGAFYGYTF
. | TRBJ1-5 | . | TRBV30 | TGTGCCTGGAGTGTATGGGGGGATCAGCCCCAGCATTTT | CAWSVWGDQPQHF
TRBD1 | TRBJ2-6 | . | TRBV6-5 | TGTGCCAGTGAACAGGGGGCTGCAGGGGCCAACGTCCTGACTTTC | CASEQGAAGANVLTF
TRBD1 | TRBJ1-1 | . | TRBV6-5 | TGTGCCAGCAGAAGACAGGGTTCTATGAACACTGAAGCTTTCTTT | CASRRQGSMNTEAFF
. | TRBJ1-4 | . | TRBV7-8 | TGTGCCAGCAGCCTAAGGGGTACGAAAAAACTGTTTTTT | CASSLRGTKKLFF
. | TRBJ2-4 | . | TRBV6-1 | TGTGCCAGCAGTGACCGTCCCGGGACACCAAAAAACATTCAGTACTTC | CASSDRPGTPKNIQYF
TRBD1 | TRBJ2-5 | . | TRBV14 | TGTGCCAGCAGCCCACTAGACAGGGACGAGACCCAGTACTTC | CASSPLDRDETQYF
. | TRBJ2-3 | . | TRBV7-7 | TGTGCTAGCAGCCCCATGAAGGGGGAGGGTTCCTCTAGCACAGATACGCAGTATTTT | CASSPMKGEGSSSTDTQYF
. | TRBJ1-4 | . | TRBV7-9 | TGTGCCAGCAGCGGACGGGGGGGTGTAGGTAATGAAAAACTGTTTTTT | CASSGRGGVGNEKLFF
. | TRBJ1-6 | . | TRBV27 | TGTGCCAGCAGTCGGACTGCCTGGGATAATTCACCCCTCCACTTT | CASSRTAWDNSPLHF
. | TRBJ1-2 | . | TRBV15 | TGTGCCACCAGCAGAGATCTCGGGAAGGGCTACACCTTC | CATSRDLGKGYTF
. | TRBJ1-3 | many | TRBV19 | TGTGCCAGTAGTATAGTGATGGCAGGGGACTCTGGAAACACCATATATTTT | CASSIVMAGDSGNTIYF
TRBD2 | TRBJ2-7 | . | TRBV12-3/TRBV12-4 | TGTGCCAGCAGTTCGGGACTATACGAGCAGTACTTC | CASSSGLYEQYF
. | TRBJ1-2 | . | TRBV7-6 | TGTGCCAGCAGCTTAGCAGGGGGCTATGGCTACACCTTC | CASSLAGGYGYTF
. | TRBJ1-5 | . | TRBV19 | TGTGCCAGTAGTCTCTGGAGAGTGTCCGCCTATCAGCCCCAGCATTTT | CASSLWRVSAYQPQHF
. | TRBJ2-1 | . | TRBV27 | TGTGCCAGCAGTTTATCGGGGGGGGCCACCTACAATGAGCAGTTCTTC | CASSLSGGATYNEQFF
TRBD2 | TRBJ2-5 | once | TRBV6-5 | TGTGCCAGCAGTTACTCGGCGCGGGGGGACTCAGAGACCCAGTACTTC | CASSYSARGDSETQYF
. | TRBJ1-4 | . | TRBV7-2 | TGTGCCAGCAGCGCCCAGGGCCCAACTAATGAAAAACTGTTTTTT | CASSAQGPTNEKLFF
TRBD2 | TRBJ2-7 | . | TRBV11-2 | TGTGCCAGCAGCTTAGCTAGCGGGGGTGGAGGGTCCTACGAGCAGTACTTC | CASSLASGGGGSYEQYF
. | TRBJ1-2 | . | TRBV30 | TGTGCCTGGACTCGAGGGGGTGGCTACACCTTC | CAWTRGGGYTF
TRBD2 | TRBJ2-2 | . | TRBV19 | TGTGCCAGTAGTCCCCGGGCGGGGGACCCGACCCAGGTCACCGGGGAGCTGTTTTTT | CASSPRAGDPTQVTGELFF
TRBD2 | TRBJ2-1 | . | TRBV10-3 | TGTGCCATCAGCGGACTAGCGGGGGCCGGCGGCAATGAGCAGTTCTTC | CAISGLAGAGGNEQFF
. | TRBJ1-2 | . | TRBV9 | TGTGCCAGCAGCCCGAGAGGAGGAGCCCACTATGGCTACACCTTC | CASSPRGGAHYGYTF
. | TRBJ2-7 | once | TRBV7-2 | TGTGCCAGCAGCTTAGAAGGGGCGCCCTACGAGCAGTACTTC | CASSLEGAPYEQYF
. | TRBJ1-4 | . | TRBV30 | TGTGCCTGGAATACAGCACATAATGAAAAACTGTTTTTT | CAWNTAHNEKLFF
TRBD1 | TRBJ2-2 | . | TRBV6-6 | TGTGCCAGCAGTTCCGGGACAGGGGTCTCCGGGGAGCTGTTTTTT | CASSSGTGVSGELFF
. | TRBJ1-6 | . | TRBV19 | TGTGCCAGTAGTATAGATGCCACGAGCTCCTATAATTCACCCCTCCACTTT | CASSIDATSSYNSPLHF
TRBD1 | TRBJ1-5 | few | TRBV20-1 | TGCAGTGCTAGTCAGAGTCGGACAGGGGGCAATCAGCCCCAGCATTTT | CSASQSRTGGNQPQHF
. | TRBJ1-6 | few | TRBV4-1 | TGCGCCAGCAGCCAATGGCAGGCGTATAATTCACCCCTCCACTTT | CASSQWQAYNSPLHF
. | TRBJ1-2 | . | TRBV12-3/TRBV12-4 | TGTGCCAGCACCCACAGGGATAACTATGGCTACACCTTC | CASTHRDNYGYTF
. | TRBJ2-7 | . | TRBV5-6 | TGTGCCAGCAGCCCTACCGGGATGATGAGGTCCTACGAGCAGTACTTC | CASSPTGMMRSYEQYF
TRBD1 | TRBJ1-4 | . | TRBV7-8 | TGTGCCAGCAGATCACAGGGGGAGTTTGCAACTAATGAAAAACTGTTTTTT | CASRSQGEFATNEKLFF
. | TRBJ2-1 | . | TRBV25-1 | TGTGCCAGCAGCCGGGGTAATGAGCAGTTCTTC | CASSRGNEQFF
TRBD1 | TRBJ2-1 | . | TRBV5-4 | TGTGCCAGCAGCTTGCAGGACAGGGCATCGCAGTTCTTC | CASSLQDRASQFF
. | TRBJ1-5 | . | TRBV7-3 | TGTGCCAGCAGCTTAGACCAACGTCGGAGGGGTTATCAGCCCCAGCATTTT | CASSLDQRRRGYQPQHF
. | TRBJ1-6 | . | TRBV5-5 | TGTGCCAGCAGCTTGGTAGAGCCCTATAATTCACCCCTCCACTTT | CASSLVEPYNSPLHF
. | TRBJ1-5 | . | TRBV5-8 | TGTGCCAGCAGCTTTGGAGGGAATCAGCCCCAGCATTTT | CASSFGGNQPQHF
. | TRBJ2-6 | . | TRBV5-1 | TGCGCCAGCAGCTTGGAAGTCCGGGGTTCTGGGGCCAACGTCCTGACTTTC | CASSLEVRGSGANVLTF
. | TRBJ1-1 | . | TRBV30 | TGTGCCTGGAGTGTACGGGTGACGAACACTGAAGCTTTCTTT | CAWSVRVTNTEAFF
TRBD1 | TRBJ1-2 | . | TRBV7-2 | TGTGCCAGCAGCCAGGACAGGGGGCTTGGCTACACCTTC | CASSQDRGLGYTF
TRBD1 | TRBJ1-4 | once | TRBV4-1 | TGCGCCAGCAGCCAAGATCCCGGGCAGGGGGGTGAAAAACTGTTTTTT | CASSQDPGQGGEKLFF
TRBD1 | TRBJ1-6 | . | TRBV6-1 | TGTGCCAGCAGTGATTCAGTGGGGACAGGGGCTTCACCCCTCCACTTT | CASSDSVGTGASPLHF
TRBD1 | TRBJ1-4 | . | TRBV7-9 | TGTGCCAGCAGCTCGGGACAGGGTCGCGAAAAACTGTTTTTT | CASSSGQGREKLFF
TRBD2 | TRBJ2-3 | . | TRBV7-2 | TGTGCCAGCAGCATTTTAGCGGGGGGGACAGATACGCAGTATTTT | CASSILAGGTDTQYF
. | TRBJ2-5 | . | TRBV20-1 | TGCAGTGCTAGTGGGCTAGCCGTGGGTGAGACCCAGTACTTC | CSASGLAVGETQYF
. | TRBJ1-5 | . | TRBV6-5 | TGTGCCAGCAGATCATACGGGGGTCAGCCCCAGCATTTT | CASRSYGGQPQHF